This entry features one TCR beta chain sequence. Its antigen remains unidentified. This CDR3 region has 16 residues. Germline CDR1 is MDHEN and CDR2 is SYDVKM. This specimen comes from a study of blood T cells in healthy people across ages. Notes on the study in general: It was not known whether donors were CMV positive (a possible confounder of expanded clonotype changes).

With a J-beta primer mix and a sample-barcoded 5' primer, a second PCR ran about 7 to 12 cycles. TCRdb passed the 5' RACE reads through MiXCR, listing each CDR3 protein once. Of roughly 1,800,000 distinct CDR3 sequences detected, around half appear once; the ten largest clones hold less than 2.5%. The receptor's source is a woman between 40 and 50 years old in good health. The chain joins TRBV28 to TRBJ2-1, with no clear D. The J call is uncertain, as TRBJ2-7 better fits the DNA end. Sequences were obtained from blood. Here the CDR3 reads CASRTPRRKSYNEQYF. In DNA form, the CDR3 reads TGTGCCAGCAGAACCCCGAGACGGAAGTCCTACAATGAGCAGTACTTC.